The T cell receptor beta chain described here comes from a study of T-cell reconstitution after alpha-beta-depleted transplantation in children. The CDR3 is 14 residues long. CDR1 is DFQATT and CDR2 is SNEGSKA in the germline V gene (reference sequence). Trimming shortened V by 3 bases and J by 6 bases, and 14 bases separated the two germline ends. This clonotype was picked up many times. Library preparation (for TCRbeta) was performed with unique molecular identifiers. TCRdb independently ran MiXCR on the PCR reads; one entry per CDR3 protein. The sample consists of hundreds of thousands of distinct CDR3 sequences, around a sixth of them appearing once.

The receptor was isolated from a human donor who donated a stem cell graft to a child with acute myeloid leukemia. The specimen comprised PBMCs from the stem cell graft donor, sampled from the stem cell graft. This rearrangement joins TRBV20-1 to TRBJ2-2; D gene uncertain. CDR3 bases: TGCAGTGCTAGCCAGGCTATCGGGTCCGGGGAGCTGTTTTTT. Its translation is CSASQAIGSGELFF.